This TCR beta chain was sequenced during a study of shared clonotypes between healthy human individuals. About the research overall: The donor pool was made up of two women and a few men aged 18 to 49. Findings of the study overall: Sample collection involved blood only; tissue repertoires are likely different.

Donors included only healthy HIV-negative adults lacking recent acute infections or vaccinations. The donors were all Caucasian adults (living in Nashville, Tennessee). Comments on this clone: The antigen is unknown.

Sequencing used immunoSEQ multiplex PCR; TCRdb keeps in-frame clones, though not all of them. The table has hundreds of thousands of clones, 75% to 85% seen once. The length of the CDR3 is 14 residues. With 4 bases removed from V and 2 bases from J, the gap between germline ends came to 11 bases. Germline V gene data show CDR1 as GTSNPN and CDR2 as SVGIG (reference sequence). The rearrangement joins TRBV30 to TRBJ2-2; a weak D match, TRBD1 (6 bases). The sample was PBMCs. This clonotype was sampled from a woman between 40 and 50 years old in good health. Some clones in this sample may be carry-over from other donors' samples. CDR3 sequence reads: CAWNSGVNTGELFF. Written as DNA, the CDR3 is TGTGCCTGGAATTCAGGGGTTAACACCGGGGAGCTGTTTTTT.